Below, 18 T cell receptor beta chains from the same sample are listed, as sequenced in a study of cytomegalovirus exposure and HLA in healthy donors (dated by TCRdb to 2015 to 2018). Library preparation was by the immunoSEQ multiplex PCR assay. TCRdb carries this immuneACCESS record with in-frame sequences only. Its versions omit some clonotypes, under half of them owing to an unresolved V gene in the studies checked, with the rest unexplained. In all, the sample holds about 120,000 clones, and roughly 89% of those were seen once. 1.5% to 2% of the sample belongs to the ten largest clones. Sequencing was done on a sample of PBMCs. The receptor source for this set is a woman between 18 and 29 years old in good health and CMV-seronegative.

This sequence joins TRBV30 and TRBJ2-5; 9 nucleotides line up with TRBD2. Germline CDR1 GTSNPN, CDR2 SVGIG (reference sequence). With 2 bases clipped from V and 2 bases from J, the junction kept 6 bases outside the gene matches. The CDR3 consists of 15 residues. CDR3 residues: CAWSHSTSGQETQYF. The DNA for the CDR3 is TGTGCCTGGAGTCACTCGACTAGCGGTCAAGAGACCCAGTACTTC. Drawing the rest from reference TRBV30 and TRBJ2-5, the complete variable domain is SQTIHQWPATLVQPVGSPLSLECTVEGTSNPNLYWYRQAAGRGLQLLFYSVGIGQISSEVPQNLSASRPQDRQFILSSKKLLLSDSGFYLCAWSHSTSGQETQYFGPGTRLLVL.

The chain is built from TRBV14 and TRBJ2-7, with TRBD2 identical over 13 bases. Per germline, CDR1 SGHDN and CDR2 FVKESK. V was pared by 3 bases and J by 3 bases, with 8 bases of the junction left unmatched. This CDR3 comprises 17 residues. The CDR3 nucleotides are TGTGCCAGCAGCCACCAACGGGGGACTAGCGGGGACTACGAGCAGTACTTC. Protein: CASSHQRGTSGDYEQYF.

The chain has TRBV6-5 and TRBJ1-2; no firm D call. The CDR3 sequence is 12 residues long. Germline V lookup: CDR1 MNHEY, CDR2 SVGAGI. Trimming left V 6 bases short and J 4 bases short, with 9 bases between. The CDR3 bases are TGTGCCAGCAGAAGCGGACGCTATGGCTACACCTTC. Residues: CASRSGRYGYTF.

The CDR3 region has the DNA TGTGCCAGCAGTGAAAGGGAGGGGAACCCCTACGAGCAGTACTTC. This encodes CASSEREGNPYEQYF. The chain joins TRBV6-1 to TRBJ2-7, with TRBD2 matching 7 bases. The CDR3 consists of 15 residues. The trim removed 2 bases at V and 2 bases at J, leaving 6 bases unmatched. CDR1 and CDR2 from the germline V gene are MNHNS and SASEGT.

V gene TRBV10-3 combines with J gene TRBJ1-1; 8 nucleotides align to TRBD1. This CDR3 comprises 16 residues. The V and J ends lost 8 bases and 0 bases, in that order; junction bases with no gene match: 11. The germline V gene encodes CDR1 ENHRY and CDR2 SYGVKD. CDR3 residues: CAISTGGDSVNTEAFF. As DNA, the CDR3 is TGTGCCATCTCTACAGGGGGGGACTCCGTGAACACTGAAGCTTTCTTT.

In this sample, this clone turned up once. This chain uses TRBV10-3 with TRBJ1-5; D not certain. Germline V lookup: CDR1 ENHRY, CDR2 SYGVKD. V lost 1 base and J 11 bases, leaving 12 bases between the germline ends. The CDR3 is 13 amino acids. The CDR3 spells CAISEWEGTAQHF. As DNA, the CDR3 is TGTGCCATCAGTGAGTGGGAGGGTACTGCCCAGCATTTT.

The chain carries TRBV10-1 and TRBJ2-7; TRBD1 matches 11 bases. The CDR3 is 14 amino acids. The V segment lost 4 bases and the J segment 3 bases; nucleotides outside the gene matches: 2. CDR1 and CDR2 (germline): WNHNN, SYGVQD (reference sequence). CDR3 nucleotide sequence: TGCGCCAGCAGTGCGGGGACAGGGGGCTACGAGCAGTACTTC. It encodes CASSAGTGGYEQYF.

This chain uses TRBV28 with TRBJ1-1; tentatively, D is TRBD1 (6 bases). Looked up from germline, CDR1 is MDHEN and CDR2 is SYDVKM. Trimming pared 6 bases from V and 1 base from J, leaving 12 bases between. CDR3 length: 14 residues. CDR3 sequence (DNA): TGTGCCAGCAGACAGGGACACCAGAACACTGAAGCTTTCTTT. The encoded protein is CASRQGHQNTEAFF.

V and J are TRBV29-1 and TRBJ2-3; tentative D call: TRBD2 (5 bases). The CDR3 spans 13 residues. Germline V CDR1 and CDR2: SQVTM, ANQGSEA. Deletions cut 3 bases from V and 0 bases from J, with 7 bases between. This CDR3 reads CSVDSGSTDTQYF. The CDR3 nucleotides read TGCAGCGTTGACTCGGGGAGCACAGATACGCAGTATTTT.

This clone is medium-sized (0.01 to 0.1%) by share. The chain links TRBV19 to TRBJ2-7; D call uncertain. This CDR3 spans 16 amino acids. CDR1 and CDR2 from the germline V gene are LNHDA and SQIVND (reference sequence). V dropped 0 bases and J dropped 1 base, with 13 bases sitting between them. The CDR3 nucleotides are TGTGCCAGTAGTATAGACCTGACTTCTCGGTCCTACGAGCAGTACTTC. Its translation is CASSIDLTSRSYEQYF.

This chain uses TRBV14 with TRBJ1-6, with a weak D call TRBD1 (6 bases). This CDR3 has 16 amino acids. Per the germline V gene, CDR1 is SGHDN and CDR2 is FVKESK. Trimming stripped 4 bases from V and 10 bases from J, with 20 bases between. The CDR3 loop reads CASSRYTGSRGSPLHF. Here the CDR3 DNA reads TGTGCCAGCAGCCGATACACAGGGTCCAGGGGCTCACCCCTCCACTTT.

The chain combines TRBV5-8 with TRBJ1-4; D may be TRBD1 (5 bases). CDR3 size: 17 residues. V was pared by 4 bases and J by 0 bases, with 16 bases between. Germline CDR1 SGHTS, CDR2 YDEGEE. The CDR3 bases are TGTGCCAGCAGCCCCGGGGGGGGTAGTGCAACTAATGAAAAACTGTTTTTT. It specifies CASSPGGGSATNEKLFF.

The chain has TRBV30 and TRBJ1-5; 7 bases match TRBD1. Germline assignment: CDR1 GTSNPN and CDR2 SVGIG (reference sequence). J lost 6 bases, V lost 0 bases, and 2 bases had no gene match. CDR3 length: 13 amino acids. CDR3 in amino acids: CAWSVQGSQPQHF. The CDR3 nucleotides are TGTGCCTGGAGTGTACAGGGGAGTCAGCCCCAGCATTTT.

The V and J genes are TRBV13 and TRBJ1-2; the D gene is possibly TRBD1 (6 bases). The CDR3 contains 15 residues. V lost 1 base, J lost 4 bases, and 13 bases lay in between. Looked up from germline, CDR1 is PRHDT and CDR2 is FYEKMQ (reference sequence). In DNA form, the CDR3 reads TGTGCCAGCAGCTTAGTAGGGTCAGGGGCCTATGGCTACACCTTC. Its protein product is CASSLVGSGAYGYTF.

As DNA, the CDR3 is TGTGCCAGCAGCTTGGGGAGCGGGAAACGCACAGATACGCAGTATTTT. It translates to CASSLGSGKRTDTQYF. This sequence joins TRBV5-4 and TRBJ2-3; 7 bases line up with TRBD2. CDR3 length equals 16 residues. Germline loops: CDR1 SGHNT, CDR2 YYREEE (reference sequence). J gave up 1 base and V 0 bases, and 5 bases lay outside the gene matches.

V usage is TRBV10-3 and J usage is TRBJ2-7, with D hard to call. Deletions cut 7 bases from V and 3 bases from J, with 13 bases between. This CDR3 has 13 residues. The germline V gene has CDR1 ENHRY and CDR2 SYGVKD. Written as DNA, the CDR3 is TGTGCCATCATGGCAGAGGATAACTACGAGCAGTACTTC. It codes for CAIMAEDNYEQYF.

The chain carries TRBV5-4 and TRBJ2-5, with a possible D match to TRBD1 (7 bases). CDR1 SGHNT and CDR2 YYREEE come from the germline V gene (reference sequence). CDR3 length: 14 residues. V lost 4 bases to trimming and J lost 5 bases, with 15 bases between them. This chain's CDR3 is CASSVATGRETQYF. DNA of the CDR3: TGTGCCAGCAGCGTGGCGACAGGGAGGGAGACCCAGTACTTC.

This chain joins TRBV7-8 and TRBJ1-5, with D perhaps matching TRBD1 (6 bases). The CDR3 covers 17 residues. V was cut by 1 base and J by 1 base, with 14 bases left in between. Germline-derived CDR1 and CDR2 are SGHVS and FQNEAQ. CDR3 in amino acids: CASSLVSGQGSNQPQHF. Here the CDR3 DNA reads TGTGCCAGCAGCTTAGTCAGCGGCCAGGGGAGCAATCAGCCCCAGCATTTT.